Listed below are T cell receptor beta chains from one sample, sequenced in a study of spatial heterogeneity in lung cancer. TCRdb re-called the 5' RACE reads with MiXCR, one entry per CDR3 protein. Of roughly 99,000 distinct CDR3 sequences in the sample, roughly 21% were seen once. The sample in question was PBMCs, obtained at follow-up. The receptors come from a male donor with early-stage non-small cell lung cancer. CDR3s include the opening cysteine and the closing phenylalanine or tryptophan. The order of the fields is V gene, clone size, CDR3 length, D gene, J gene, CDR3 protein, CDR3 DNA. D genes are given only for firm matches. Size values are once, few and many counts, or a class for expanded clones, and some rows have none.

TRBV20-1,few,11,-,TRBJ1-3,CSAFLGNTIYF,TGCAGTGCTTTCTTGGGAAACACCATATATTTT
TRBV7-2,many,14,TRBD1,TRBJ1-1,CASSLQGARTEAFF,TGTGCCAGCAGCTTACAGGGGGCGCGCACTGAAGCTTTCTTT
TRBV24-1,few,18,TRBD1,TRBJ1-5,CATSDAQSGQDYNQPQHF,TGTGCCACCAGTGATGCCCAATCGGGACAGGACTACAATCAGCCCCAGCATTTT
TRBV29-1,few,14,-,TRBJ1-3,CSAGRGNSGNTIYF,TGCAGCGCCGGCCGGGGAAACTCTGGAAACACCATATATTTT
TRBV14,-,14,-,TRBJ1-2,CASTPLGADYGYTF,TGTGCCAGCACCCCTCTAGGGGCCGACTATGGCTACACCTTC
TRBV21-1,-,16,-,TRBJ2-3,CASSPRTSGGANTQYF,TGTGCCAGCAGCCCACGGACTAGCGGGGGGGCAAATACGCAGTATTTT
TRBV6-6,-,14,TRBD2,TRBJ2-1,CASSSLRRGDEQFF,TGTGCCAGCAGTTCTCTCCGGCGGGGGGATGAGCAGTTCTTC
TRBV20-1,few,13,-,TRBJ1-2,CSARPQNNYGYTF,TGCAGTGCTAGGCCCCAGAACAACTATGGCTACACCTTC
TRBV7-2,-,14,TRBD2,TRBJ2-7,CASTSLSGGYEQYF,TGTGCCAGCACCTCACTCTCGGGGGGGTACGAGCAGTACTTC
TRBV6-2/TRBV6-3,few,12,-,TRBJ1-2,CASSPQVGGYTF,TGTGCCAGCAGTCCTCAGGTCGGTGGCTACACCTTC
TRBV19,-,14,-,TRBJ1-1,CASSYRERNTEAFF,TGTGCCAGTAGTTACAGGGAAAGGAACACTGAAGCTTTCTTT
TRBV2,few,11,-,TRBJ2-1,CASAIRNEQFF,TGTGCCAGCGCGATTCGCAATGAGCAGTTCTTC
TRBV7-9,many,16,-,TRBJ2-3,CASSPWGAGDTDTQYF,TGTGCCAGCAGCCCATGGGGGGCAGGGGACACAGATACGCAGTATTTT
TRBV25-1,many,15,-,TRBJ1-6,CASSESLTGPTPLHF,TGTGCCAGCAGTGAATCCCTTACAGGCCCGACACCCCTCCACTTT
TRBV24-1,-,13,-,TRBJ2-5,CVTSDASQETQYF,TGTGTCACCAGTGATGCCAGCCAAGAGACCCAGTACTTC
TRBV5-1,many,15,TRBD2,TRBJ2-1,CASSLTSGSGNEQFF,TGCGCCAGCAGCTTGACTAGCGGGAGTGGGAATGAGCAGTTCTTC
TRBV2,few,14,TRBD1,TRBJ1-5,CASSGQGSNQPQHF,TGTGCCAGCAGTGGACAGGGCAGCAATCAGCCCCAGCATTTT
TRBV2,-,17,TRBD2,TRBJ2-5,CASSSPGGRAFQETQYF,TGTGCCAGCAGTAGCCCCGGGGGGAGGGCCTTCCAAGAGACCCAGTACTTC
TRBV29-1,many,15,TRBD1,TRBJ2-1,CSGGQGAIIYNEQFF,TGCAGCGGGGGACAGGGGGCGATTATCTACAATGAGCAGTTCTTC
TRBV15,few,12,-,TRBJ1-1,CATSIGQQSAFF,TGTGCCACCAGCATCGGGCAGCAGAGCGCTTTCTTT